Below, 22 T cell receptor beta chains from the same sample are listed, as sequenced in a study of radiation and T cells in renal cell carcinoma. Time point indicated: blood 4 weeks post-SBRT, at nephrectomy. This sample's treatment: 15 Gy SBRT to primary tumor, nephrectomy 4 weeks later. Clones were sequenced by immunoSEQ multiplex PCR, and TCRdb holds only the in-frame ones, with some missing. Of 40,000 to 45,000 clones detected, roughly 80% appear once; the ten largest clones hold around a quarter. Sequences were derived from blood, sampled from a patient whose treatment included radiotherapy and nephrectomy. Receptors were obtained from an older woman with renal cell carcinoma.

V is TRBV4-1 and J is TRBJ1-3; D not resolved. CDR3 size: 15 residues. Trimming shortened V by 1 base and J by 0 bases, and 7 bases separated the two germline ends. The germline CDR1 and CDR2 sequences are MGHRA and YSYEKL. CDR3 in amino acids: CASSQVASSGNTIYF. CDR3 DNA: TGCGCCAGCAGCCAAGTCGCGAGCTCTGGAAACACCATATATTTT.

The chain recombines TRBV11-2 with TRBJ2-1, with 8 bases that match TRBD1. Trimming took 4 bases from V and 8 from J; bases not matched to a gene: 7. CDR1 and CDR2 from the germline V gene are SGHAT and FQNNGV. The CDR3 loop spans 14 amino acids. CDR3 residues: CASSSGQGNYEQFF. CDR3 nucleotides: TGTGCCAGCAGCTCCGGACAGGGAAATTATGAGCAGTTCTTC. Based on the CDR3 plus reference TRBV11-2 and TRBJ2-1, the full variable domain is EAGVAQSPRYKIIEKRQSVAFWCNPISGHATLYWYQQILGQGPKLLIQFQNNGVVDDSQLPKDRFSAERLKGVDSTLKIQPAKLEDSAVYLCASSSGQGNYEQFFGPGTRLTVL.

The V call is TRBV5-4, the J call TRBJ2-2; D tentatively reads TRBD1 or TRBD2 (5 bases each). The V gene lost 2 bases and the J gene lost 2 bases, with 13 bases spanning the gap. The germline V gene has CDR1 SGHNT and CDR2 YYREEE (reference sequence). The CDR3 loop spans 16 amino acids. CDR3 sequence reads: CASSLPGTANTGELFF. CDR3 in DNA: TGTGCCAGCAGCTTACCCGGGACCGCTAACACCGGGGAGCTGTTTTTT.

The sample holds a few counts of this clone. This chain uses TRBV10-2 with TRBJ2-7, with D unresolved. CDR3 length: 14 residues. V was pared by 8 bases and J by 3 bases, with 17 bases between. The germline V gene has CDR1 WSHSY and CDR2 SAAADI. The CDR3 protein is CASCVGWPSYEQYF. The CDR3 bases are TGCGCCAGCTGTGTGGGGTGGCCGAGCTACGAGCAGTACTTC.

This clone was counted a single time. V and J are TRBV9 and TRBJ1-3, with TRBD1 as a possible D gene (5 bases). Between the trimmed V and J ends, which lost 0 bases and 3 bases, there was a span of 10 bases. CDR3 length: 15 residues. Germline lookup yields CDR1 SGDLS and CDR2 YYNGEE. CDR3 in amino acids: CASSVAPRDGNTIYF. CDR3 nucleotide sequence: TGTGCCAGCAGCGTAGCTCCCAGGGATGGAAACACCATATATTTT.

J is TRBJ2-7 and V is TRBV10-3, with D hard to call. The CDR3 runs 14 residues. V lost 3 bases and J lost 2, with 11 bases in between. CDR1 ENHRY and CDR2 SYGVKD come from the germline V gene. CDR3 coding DNA: TGTGCCATCAGTGATGGAGACATTCCCTACGAGCAGTACTTC. This sequence encodes CAISDGDIPYEQYF.

The chain uses TRBV19 and TRBJ1-1; 8 bases are shared with TRBD1. Germline V gene data show CDR1 as LNHDA and CDR2 as SQIVND (reference sequence). This CDR3 has 14 amino acids. V lost 6 bases and J lost 5; bases outside the gene matches: 8. The CDR3 loop is CASRPRTGRTEAFF. The CDR3 nucleotides read TGTGCCAGTAGACCCCGGACAGGGCGGACTGAAGCTTTCTTT.

The J gene is TRBJ2-3, the V gene TRBV11-2; D is unclear. The V gene lost 4 bases and the J gene lost 0 bases, with 14 bases spanning the gap. The CDR3 covers 16 residues. Germline V gene data show CDR1 as SGHAT and CDR2 as FQNNGV. The CDR3 protein is CASSSVNWGSTDTQYF. The CDR3 nucleotides read TGTGCCAGCAGCTCGGTAAATTGGGGTAGCACAGATACGCAGTATTTT. Complete variable domain (other parts from reference TRBV11-2 and TRBJ2-3): EAGVAQSPRYKIIEKRQSVAFWCNPISGHATLYWYQQILGQGPKLLIQFQNNGVVDDSQLPKDRFSAERLKGVDSTLKIQPAKLEDSAVYLCASSSVNWGSTDTQYFGPGTRLTVL.

This chain joins TRBV12-5 and TRBJ2-1; D is possibly TRBD2 (6 bases). Germline CDR1 reads LGHNT; CDR2 reads FRNRAP. This CDR3 is 14 amino acids long. V shed 5 bases and J shed 10 bases, with 18 bases lying between them. CDR3 sequence: CASGNPPLAREQFF. The DNA for the CDR3 is TGTGCTAGTGGTAATCCGCCTCTAGCGCGAGAGCAGTTCTTC.

The chain employs TRBV25-1 and TRBJ2-5; 7 bases align to TRBD2. Germline CDR1 and CDR2: MGHDK and SYGVNS. The CDR3 sequence is 16 residues long. V lost 8 bases to trimming and J lost 2 bases; unmatched junction nucleotides: 14. CDR3 in DNA: TGTGCCAGCCCAGAATGTGGCGGGAGACCTCAAGAGACCCAGTACTTC. As protein: CASPECGGRPQETQYF.

This clone is medium-sized. The V call is TRBV30, the J call TRBJ2-7; TRBD2 agrees at 8 bases. CDR3 length equals 14 residues. Per the germline V gene, CDR1 is GTSNPN and CDR2 is SVGIG (reference sequence). Germline trimming cut 2 bases from V and 3 bases from J; bases unmatched to any gene: 6. CDR3 protein: CAWSTSGTSYEQYF. Here the CDR3 DNA reads TGTGCCTGGAGTACTTCCGGGACTAGCTACGAGCAGTACTTC.

This chain uses TRBV7-2 with TRBJ1-1; weak D call: TRBD1 (6 bases). Deletions cut 4 bases from V and 11 bases from J, with 20 bases between. The CDR3 extends over 14 amino acids. In germline, CDR1 is SGHTA, CDR2 FQGNSA. This CDR3 reads CASSSKGDRPPAFF. The CDR3, as DNA: TGTGCCAGCAGCTCTAAGGGGGACCGACCGCCCGCTTTCTTT. The full variable domain, in which reference TRBV7-2 and TRBJ1-1 provide the parts outside the CDR3, is GAGVSQSPSNKVTEKGKDVELRCDPISGHTALYWYRQSLGQGLEFLIYFQGNSAPDKSGLPSDRFSAERTGGSVSTLTIQRTQQEDSAVYLCASSSKGDRPPAFFGQGTRLTVV.

The rearrangement links TRBV7-2 to TRBJ1-4, with D perhaps TRBD1 (5 bases). Trimming left V 7 bases short and J 6 bases short, with 15 bases between. The CDR3 spans 14 residues. The V gene's germline CDR1 is SGHTA and CDR2 FQGNSA. Written as DNA, the CDR3 is TGTGCCAGCACCCTCAGGGCCGGGGATGAAAAACTGTTTTTT. As protein: CASTLRAGDEKLFF.

This chain connects TRBV27 to TRBJ1-2, with D perhaps matching TRBD1 (6 bases). This CDR3 is built from 13 residues. Trimming pared 3 bases from V and 8 bases from J, leaving 13 bases between. Germline V gene sequence: CDR1 MNHEY, CDR2 SMNVEV (reference sequence). The CDR3 loop is CASSLDSLRGYTF. The CDR3 DNA reads as TGTGCCAGCAGTTTGGACAGCCTGAGGGGCTACACCTTC.

This sequence joins TRBV10-2 and TRBJ2-7; the match to TRBD2 covers 10 bases. CDR1 and CDR2 (germline): WSHSY, SAAADI. V lost 3 bases and J lost 4; bases outside the gene matches: 21. The CDR3 sequence is 20 residues long. CDR3 in amino acids: CASSDGTAILAGDVKYEQYF. The CDR3 DNA is TGCGCCAGCAGTGATGGGACAGCTATTCTAGCGGGAGATGTCAAGTACGAGCAGTACTTC.

J is TRBJ2-2 and V is TRBV5-1; D not resolved. Germline V gene sequence: CDR1 SGHRS, CDR2 YFSETQ. Trimming pared 0 bases from V and 1 base from J, leaving 10 bases between. The CDR3 is 16 residues long. CDR3 in amino acids: CASSLAGLENTGELFF. The CDR3 nucleotides read TGCGCCAGCAGCTTGGCCGGTCTAGAGAACACCGGGGAGCTGTTTTTT.

The V and J genes are TRBV19 and TRBJ2-1; no definite D call. V lost 3 bases and J 8 bases, leaving 8 bases between the germline ends. The length of the CDR3 is 12 residues. The germline V gene has CDR1 LNHDA and CDR2 SQIVND (reference sequence). CDR3 sequence reads: CASSIGVYEQFF. The CDR3 region has the DNA TGTGCCAGTAGTATTGGTGTCTATGAGCAGTTCTTC. Supplemented by reference TRBV19 and TRBJ2-1, the full variable domain reads DGGITQSPKYLFRKEGQNVTLSCEQNLNHDAMYWYRQDPGQGLRLIYYSQIVNDFQKGDIAEGYSVSREKKESFPLTVTSAQKNPTAFYLCASSIGVYEQFFGPGTRLTVL.

This clone showed up just a few times. The chain links TRBV7-6 to TRBJ2-7, with 8 bases aligning to TRBD1. The V segment lost 3 bases and the J segment 5 bases; nucleotides outside the gene matches: 6. The CDR3 spans 14 residues. From germline, CDR1 is SGHVS and CDR2 FNYEAQ. The DNA of the CDR3 is TGTGCCAGCAGCTTTGGGACAGGCCGCGACGAGCAGTACTTC. Amino acid sequence: CASSFGTGRDEQYF.

This clone has only one observation. This chain uses TRBV27 with TRBJ2-7; TRBD1 aligns across 12 bases. Germline trimming cut 1 base from V and 7 bases from J; bases unmatched to any gene: 5. The CDR3 has 15 amino acids. Germline CDR1 is MNHEY and CDR2 is SMNVEV (reference sequence). CDR3 sequence: CASSLWGQGAGEQYF. The CDR3 bases are TGTGCCAGCAGTTTATGGGGACAGGGGGCGGGAGAGCAGTACTTC.

The V gene is TRBV19, the J gene TRBJ1-2, with TRBD1 matching over 7 bases. In germline, CDR1 is LNHDA, CDR2 SQIVND (reference sequence). The CDR3 loop spans 14 amino acids. The V segment lost 4 bases and the J segment 0 bases; nucleotides outside the gene matches: 2. CDR3 DNA sequence: TGTGCCAGTAGTAGTCAGGGGGCTAACTATGGCTACACCTTC. Translation: CASSSQGANYGYTF.

This clone has only a few counts. The rearrangement uses TRBV28 and TRBJ1-6; D is unclear. V lost 6 bases and J 9 bases, leaving 15 bases between the germline ends. Germline V gene data show CDR1 as MDHEN and CDR2 as SYDVKM. The CDR3 runs 14 residues. CDR3 amino acids: CASSLQSSGSPLHF. CDR3 nucleotide sequence: TGTGCCAGCAGCCTACAGTCATCAGGTTCACCCCTCCACTTT.

The V and J genes are TRBV5-4 and TRBJ2-1; 9 bases agree with TRBD2. Germline CDR1 SGHNT, CDR2 YYREEE (reference sequence). The CDR3 length is 15 residues. V shed 1 base, J shed 3 bases, and the junction held 2 bases outside the gene matches. The CDR3 sequence: CASSLQRGDYNEQFF. The CDR3 region has the DNA TGTGCCAGCAGCTTGCAGCGGGGGGACTACAATGAGCAGTTCTTC. Full variable domain (outside the CDR3, taken from reference TRBV5-4 and TRBJ2-1): ETGVTQSPTHLIKTRGQQVTLRCSSQSGHNTVSWYQQALGQGPQFIFQYYREEENGRGNFPPRFSGLQFPNYSSELNVNALELDDSALYLCASSLQRGDYNEQFFGPGTRLTVL.